The sequence of this T cell receptor (beta chain) was determined in a study of T cell repertoires in cytomegalovirus infection. Study-wide background: Recently identified HLA-C-restricted CMV epitopes and well-studied HLA-B-restricted CMV epitopes were used by the study. Matching HLA type, along with CMV infection, was indicated by public TCR beta signatures. Overall study findings and caveats: Across the ex vivo response, the dominant clonotypes were HLA-C-restricted CMV-specific TCR beta clonotypes. The cumulative frequency of public TCR beta families distinguished individuals who carried CMV together with the relevant HLA.

Each CDR3 protein is one row after TCRdb ran MiXCR on the reads. The sample lists 830,000 or so distinct CDR3 sequences; approximately 30% were seen once. The J segment lost 8 bases and the V segment lost 7 bases, leaving 9 bases of the junction unmatched. The germline CDR1 and CDR2 sequences are MNHNS and SASEGT. This CDR3 spans 14 amino acids. This clonotype was seen a handful of times. Its specificity is unknown. This chain links TRBV6-1 with TRBJ1-4, with TRBD1 matching 8 bases. Here the sequenced sample was cultured CD8+ T cells from PBMCs, taken from culture after CMV antigen stimulation. This TCR derives from a human donor in good health (CMV status not recorded). Some clones in this sample may be carry-over from other donors' samples. Here the CDR3 reads CASNPDRVVEKLFF. CDR3 nucleotides: TGTGCCAGCAACCCGGACAGGGTCGTCGAAAAACTGTTTTTT.